The 5 T cell receptor beta chains below all came from one sample that was sequenced in a study of T cells in women clearing cervical HPV infection (dated by TCRdb to 2016 to 2018). Preparation of the library involved the immunoSEQ multiplex PCR assay. TCRdb stores this immuneACCESS table with in-frame sequences only. Part of the clones is absent; in the studies checked, under half of the shortfall reflects unresolved V genes, and no reason is known for the rest. In this sample's table one finds 25,000 to 35,000 clones. The ten most abundant clones make up about 16% of the sample. Sequencing was done on a sample of blood buffy coat. These receptors came from a woman aged 18-69 years with a cervical HPV16 infection that either progressed to CIN3+ or cleared (not recorded which).

Comments on this clone: The observed sequence ends 3 residues before the CDR3 terminus, with the missing tail filled in from the germline J gene. The genes are TRBV20-1 and TRBJ2-5; D unclear. V was clipped by 3 bases and J by 0 bases, with 17 bases between them. Germline CDR1 DFQATT, CDR2 SNEGSKA (reference sequence). The CDR3 is made up of 16 amino acids. The CDR3 DNA, read in part, is TGCAGTGCTAGCGGGTTCGGCCTCCCGGACCAAGAGACC. It yields the protein CSASGFGLPDQET. The CDR3 reads in full as CSASGFGLPDQETQYF.

Points on this clone: The read terminates 3 residues before the CDR3 end, so the remaining end is supplied by the germline J gene. This chain links TRBV7-8 with TRBJ1-2; D remains ambiguous. The V gene's germline CDR1 is SGHVS and CDR2 FQNEAQ. This CDR3 is 13 amino acids long. V was cut by 2 bases and J by 7 bases, with 11 bases left in between. The CDR3: CASSLSPGSGYTF. CDR3 DNA, as far as it was read: TGTGCCAGCAGCTTAAGTCCGGGGAGTGGC. The full variable domain, completed using reference TRBV7-8 and TRBJ1-2, is GAGVSQSPRYKVAKRGQDVALRCDPISGHVSLFWYQQALGQGPEFLTYFQNEAQLDKSGLPSDRFFAERPEGSVSTLKIQRTQQEDSAVYLCASSLSPGSGYTFGSGTRLTVV.

To note about this clone: Coverage ceases 3 residues before the CDR3 finishes, and the germline J gene fills in the end. The J gene is TRBJ1-1, the V gene TRBV7-9; 11 nucleotides align to TRBD1. The CDR3 contains 15 residues. V was clipped by 3 bases and J by 6 bases; unmatched bases: 6. CDR1 is SEHNR, CDR2 FQNEAQ, per germline (reference sequence). The part of the CDR3 DNA that was read is TGTGCCAGCAGCTTGGGGGACAGGGGGGCATCTGAA. The encoded protein is CASSLGDRGASE. In full, the CDR3 reads CASSLGDRGASEAFF.

In regard to this clone: The sequence runs out 3 residues before the end of the CDR3; the remainder is reconstructed from the germline J gene. The chain couples TRBV11-3 to TRBJ1-3; tentatively, D is TRBD1 (6 bases). The germline V gene has CDR1 SGHNT and CDR2 YENEEA. V lost 5 bases and J lost 4, with 9 bases in between. The CDR3 totals 13 residues. The CDR3 region is CASSGGSGNTIYF. The covered CDR3 bases are TGTGCCAGCAGCGGGGGCTCCGGAAACACC.

Worth noting for this clone: The read terminates 3 residues before the CDR3 end, so the remaining end is supplied by the germline J gene. The chain employs TRBV5-1 and TRBJ2-5, with 8 bases that match TRBD1. V was pared by 2 bases and J by 4 bases, with 1 base of the junction left unmatched. Germline V CDR1 and CDR2: SGHRS, YFSETQ. The CDR3 consists of 13 residues. This CDR3 reads CASSLQGGETQYF. The part of the CDR3 DNA that was read is TGCGCCAGCAGCTTACAGGGGGGAGAGACC.